These 23 T cell receptor beta chains originate from one sample sequenced in a study of naive and memory T cell subsets. An equimolar mix of two oligonucleotides served as the beta constant-region primer for TRBC1 and TRBC2. TCRdb used MiXCR to reprocess the UMI-ligation and nested PCR reads, holding one entry per CDR3 protein. The sample has 70,000 to 95,000 distinct CDR3 sequences; roughly 7% are singletons. The source material was central memory CD4+ T cells from blood. The receptor source for this set is a human donor in good health.

This sequence joins TRBV20-1 and TRBJ1-6; possibly TRBD1 for D (5 bases). The germline gives CDR1 DFQATT, CDR2 SNEGSKA (reference sequence). This CDR3 spans 14 amino acids. Trimming removed 3 bases at V and 9 bases at J, with 15 bases between. The CDR3 DNA sequence: TGCAGTGCTAGGAAAACAATCGACAGTTCACCCCTCCACTTT. Protein sequence: CSARKTIDSSPLHF.

This clonotype was seen many times. The CDR3 nucleotides read TGTGCCAGCAGCTCCGGACCCAATCAGCCCCAGCATTTT. This sequence encodes CASSSGPNQPQHF. The chain is built from TRBV7-2 and TRBJ1-5; no firm D call. Looked up from germline, CDR1 is SGHTA and CDR2 is FQGNSA. Trimming removed 4 bases from V and 3 bases from J, with 7 bases in between. The CDR3 is 13 residues long.

This chain links TRBV6-2 or TRBV6-3 with TRBJ2-6, with D possibly matching TRBD1 (5 bases). The V and J ends lost 2 bases and 2 bases respectively, with 13 bases between them. The CDR3 runs to 17 residues. CDR1 and CDR2 (germline): MNHEY, SVGEGT. This CDR3 is CASSYRTPGTGANVLTF. In nucleotides, the CDR3 is TGTGCCAGCAGTTACCGTACCCCAGGGACTGGGGCCAACGTCCTGACTTTC.

This clonotype was counted many times. The V call is TRBV20-1, the J call TRBJ1-1, with a tentative D call TRBD1 (5 bases). Deletions cut 5 bases from V and 0 bases from J, with 13 bases between. Germline V gene lookup returns CDR1 DFQATT and CDR2 SNEGSKA (reference sequence). This CDR3 has 14 amino acids. CDR3 in DNA: TGCAGTGCTGTAAGTATGGACATGAACACTGAAGCTTTCTTT. Translated: CSAVSMDMNTEAFF.

The rearrangement uses TRBV10-3 and TRBJ2-3; maybe TRBD1 (6 bases). V lost 5 bases to trimming and J lost 0 bases, with 12 bases between them. There are 15 residues in the CDR3. Germline lookup yields CDR1 ENHRY and CDR2 SYGVKD. CDR3 in amino acids: CAISSNRDSTDTQYF. CDR3 sequence (DNA): TGTGCCATCAGTTCTAACAGGGATAGCACAGATACGCAGTATTTT.

This clonotype was counted at least ten times. V and J are TRBV6-2 or TRBV6-3 and TRBJ1-5; 7 bases line up with TRBD1. The CDR3 totals 14 residues. V lost 7 bases and J lost 2; bases outside the gene matches: 5. Germline CDR1 is MNHEY and CDR2 is SVGEGT. In DNA, the CDR3 is TGTGCCAGCATAGGGGGCACGGGCAATCAGCCCCAGCATTTT. This translates into CASIGGTGNQPQHF.

The chain is built from TRBV19 and TRBJ2-2; 8 bases line up with TRBD2. The CDR3 consists of 15 residues. The junction had 6 bases not matched to a gene; V was cut back by 3 bases and J by 6 bases. Germline lookup yields CDR1 LNHDA and CDR2 SQIVND (reference sequence). This CDR3 reads CASSMVSGAAGELFF. CDR3 in DNA: TGTGCCAGTAGTATGGTTAGCGGGGCCGCCGGGGAGCTGTTTTTT. The full variable domain, in which reference TRBV19 and TRBJ2-2 provide the parts outside the CDR3, is DGGITQSPKYLFRKEGQNVTLSCEQNLNHDAMYWYRQDPGQGLRLIYYSQIVNDFQKGDIAEGYSVSREKKESFPLTVTSAQKNPTAFYLCASSMVSGAAGELFFGEGSRLTVL.

This clonotype turned up a few times. The rearrangement uses TRBV15 and TRBJ2-6; the match to TRBD1 covers 8 bases. Germline-derived CDR1 and CDR2 are LNHNV and YYDKDF (reference sequence). V gave up 1 base and J gave up 4 bases; unmatched junction bases: 6. CDR3 length equals 17 residues. CDR3 DNA: TGTGCCACCAGCAGAGGGCAGGGGGCTGTGGGGGCCAACGTCCTGACTTTC. Amino acids: CATSRGQGAVGANVLTF.

This clonotype has at least ten counts. The chain combines TRBV7-2 with TRBJ2-6; 9 bases are shared with TRBD1. This CDR3 comprises 13 residues. CDR1 is SGHTA and CDR2 is FQGNSA in the germline V gene. V lost 1 base and J lost 11; bases outside the gene matches: 0. DNA for the CDR3: TGTGCCAGCAGCTTAGGACAGGGGGACGTCCTGACTTTC. It translates to CASSLGQGDVLTF.

The chain is built from TRBV4-2 and TRBJ2-1, with a possible D match to TRBD1 (6 bases). The germline V gene has CDR1 LGHNA and CDR2 YNFKEQ. V lost 0 bases to trimming and J lost 2 bases, with 20 bases between them. The CDR3 runs to 19 residues. Here the CDR3 DNA reads TGTGCCAGCAGCCAAGAACCCCACAGGGAAGGATTCCCCTACAATGAGCAGTTCTTC. Translation: CASSQEPHREGFPYNEQFF.

The sample holds many counts of this clonotype. This chain joins TRBV20-1 and TRBJ1-4; a weak D match, TRBD1 (5 bases). V was pared by 7 bases and J by 2 bases, with 14 bases between. CDR3 length: 14 residues. CDR1 is DFQATT and CDR2 is SNEGSKA in the germline V gene (reference sequence). The CDR3 DNA reads as TGCAGTGGGAGAGGGGCACAGACTAATGAAAAACTGTTTTTT. It codes for CSGRGAQTNEKLFF.

The chain couples TRBV5-8 to TRBJ2-3; D is ambiguous. CDR3 length: 14 residues. The V end lost 4 bases, the J end lost 4 bases, and 13 bases lay between the germline ends. CDR1 is SGHTS and CDR2 is YDEGEE in the germline V gene. CDR3 DNA sequence: TGTGCCAGCAGCCGAGGACCTGGCGCAGATACGCAGTATTTT. Translation: CASSRGPGADTQYF.

The genes are TRBV29-1 and TRBJ1-1, with D possibly TRBD1 on 5 matching bases. Germline V lookup: CDR1 SQVTM, CDR2 ANQGSEA. The CDR3 is 10 amino acids. Trimming shortened V by 6 bases and J by 6 bases, and 8 bases separated the two germline ends. The CDR3 protein is CSVRDAEAFF. As DNA, the CDR3 is TGCAGCGTCAGGGACGCTGAAGCTTTCTTT.

This clonotype was recorded a few times. The chain couples TRBV5-1 to TRBJ1-4; D is perhaps TRBD1 (5 bases). V lost 4 bases to trimming and J lost 8 bases, with 12 bases between them. From germline, CDR1 is SGHRS and CDR2 YFSETQ. CDR3 length: 13 residues. CDR3 DNA sequence: TGCGCCAGCAGCCATTTCGACAGCGAAAAACTGTTTTTT. This sequence encodes CASSHFDSEKLFF.

This clonotype was picked up many times. CDR3 in amino acids: CASCRRGPGNTIYF. CDR3 bases: TGTGCCAGCTGCCGAAGGGGGCCTGGAAACACCATATATTTT. This chain links TRBV13 with TRBJ1-3, with TRBD1 matching 7 bases. The CDR3 runs to 14 residues. Germline lookup yields CDR1 PRHDT and CDR2 FYEKMQ (reference sequence). After removal of 8 bases from V and 2 bases from J, the junction contained 6 bases not matched to a gene.

This clonotype was seen a few times. The chain employs TRBV3-1 and TRBJ1-2; TRBD1 is a possible D gene (5 bases). There are 13 residues in the CDR3. With 4 bases removed from V and 7 bases from J, the gap between germline ends came to 13 bases. Germline V gene lookup returns CDR1 LGHDT and CDR2 YNNKEL (reference sequence). The DNA for the CDR3 is TGTGCCAGCAGCCCGACAGTGGCTGGTGGCTACACCTTC. Its translation is CASSPTVAGGYTF.

This clonotype was counted between two and nine times. The rearrangement links TRBV29-1 to TRBJ2-1; 8 nucleotides line up with TRBD1. This CDR3 contains 14 residues. V was clipped by 4 bases and J by 5 bases; unmatched bases: 7. Germline loops: CDR1 SQVTM, CDR2 ANQGSEA. This CDR3 is CSVARGQGHNEQFF. As DNA, the CDR3 is TGCAGCGTTGCCCGAGGACAGGGACACAATGAGCAGTTCTTC.

This clonotype was found a few times. The chain carries TRBV6-2 or TRBV6-3 and TRBJ1-5; no definite D call. This CDR3 has 14 residues. Trimming pared 3 bases from V and 0 bases from J, leaving 6 bases between. Germline V lookup: CDR1 MNHEY, CDR2 SVGEGT. The CDR3 spells CASSYKTSNQPQHF. The CDR3 coding sequence is TGTGCCAGCAGTTATAAAACTAGCAATCAGCCCCAGCATTTT.

This chain joins TRBV28 and TRBJ2-1, with TRBD2 identical over 9 bases. This CDR3 is 16 amino acids long. CDR1 and CDR2 from the germline V gene are MDHEN and SYDVKM. V trimming: 6 bases; J trimming: 5 bases; junction bases outside the gene matches: 11. CDR3 bases: TGTGCCAGCAGCAGGGCGGGGGGGACCTTCAACAATGAGCAGTTCTTC. Protein: CASSRAGGTFNNEQFF. The variable domain in full, with the rest retrieved from reference TRBV28 and TRBJ2-1, is DVKVTQSSRYLVKRTGEKVFLECVQDMDHENMFWYRQDPGLGLRLIYFSYDVKMKEKGDIPEGYSVSREKKERFSLILESASTNQTSMYLCASSRAGGTFNNEQFFGPGTRLTVL.

The chain combines TRBV28 with TRBJ2-7; D gene ambiguous. Between the trimmed V and J ends, which lost 0 bases and 3 bases, there was a span of 6 bases. Germline values: CDR1 MDHEN, CDR2 SYDVKM. CDR3 size: 13 residues. The CDR3 is CASSLWSSYEQYF. CDR3 bases: TGTGCCAGCAGTTTATGGTCGAGCTACGAGCAGTACTTC.

This clonotype showed up many times. Its ends do not fully match the called genes, so a read error is possible. The chain's CDR3 is CASSHPGLGCEF. In DNA form, the CDR3 reads TGTGCCAGCAGCCACCCCGGACTAGGGTGCGAGTTC. J is TRBJ2-7 and V is TRBV6-2 or TRBV6-3; 7 positions agree with TRBD2. CDR1 is MNHEY and CDR2 is SVGEGT in the germline V gene. The CDR3 has 12 amino acids.

This clonotype was picked up many times. The chain carries TRBV25-1 and TRBJ1-2; 12 bases match TRBD1. The CDR3 has 15 amino acids. The germline CDR1 and CDR2 sequences are MGHDK and SYGVNS. J lost 4 bases, V lost 6 bases, and 6 bases had no gene match. This CDR3 reads CASRGTGGLGYGYTF. The DNA of the CDR3 is TGTGCCAGCAGGGGGACAGGGGGCCTAGGCTATGGCTACACCTTC.

This sequence joins TRBV7-2 and TRBJ2-1; 11 nucleotides line up with TRBD2. The V and J ends lost 3 bases and 7 bases, in that order; junction bases with no gene match: 11. CDR3 length equals 17 residues. Germline CDR1 SGHTA, CDR2 FQGNSA. The CDR3 DNA reads as TGTGCCAGCAGCTTCAGAGGACTAGCGGGCCTCTCTAATGAGCAGTTCTTC. Amino acid sequence: CASSFRGLAGLSNEQFF. Full variable domain (rest looked up from reference TRBV7-2 and TRBJ2-1): GAGVSQSPSNKVTEKGKDVELRCDPISGHTALYWYRQSLGQGLEFLIYFQGNSAPDKSGLPSDRFSAERTGGSVSTLTIQRTQQEDSAVYLCASSFRGLAGLSNEQFFGPGTRLTVL.